This TCR beta chain was documented in a study of cytomegalovirus exposure and HLA in healthy donors. General study points: An Asian-associated ancestry cluster reportedly showed fewer N-insertions than the approximately 630-donor mean in a later analysis.

The PCR had 60 Vbeta and 13 Jbeta primers. TCRdb keeps only in-frame clones here, not all; method: immunoSEQ multiplex PCR. The sample includes 150,000 to 200,000 clones, 82% of them seen just once. For this clone: Its antigen is undetermined.

The sequence was collected from a man aged 40-50 years in good health and CMV-seronegative. The sample was PBMCs.

CDR3 DNA: TGTGCCTGGAGTCCGAGTGGCTACACCTTC. Its protein product is CAWSPSGYTF. The chain combines TRBV30 with TRBJ1-2; D not resolved. Trimming left V 2 bases short and J 7 bases short, with 5 bases between. Germline V gene lookup returns CDR1 GTSNPN and CDR2 SVGIG (reference sequence). The CDR3 sequence is 10 residues long.